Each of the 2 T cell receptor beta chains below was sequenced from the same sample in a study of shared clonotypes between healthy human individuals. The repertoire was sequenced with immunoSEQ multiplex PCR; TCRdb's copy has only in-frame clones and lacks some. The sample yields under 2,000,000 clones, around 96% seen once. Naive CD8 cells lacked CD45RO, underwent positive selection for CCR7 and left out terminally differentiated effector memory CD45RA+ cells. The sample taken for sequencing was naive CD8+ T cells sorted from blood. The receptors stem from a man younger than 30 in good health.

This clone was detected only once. CDR3 sequence (DNA): TGTGCCAGCAGTGTTGGACAGGCCCATGGGGTAGCTAATGAAAAACTGTTTTTT. This encodes CASSVGQAHGVANEKLFF. The rearrangement links TRBV6-1 to TRBJ1-4, with 7 bases aligning to TRBD1. CDR1 MNHNS and CDR2 SASEGT come from the germline V gene. The CDR3 has 18 residues. V lost 4 bases to trimming and J lost 3 bases; unmatched junction nucleotides: 14.

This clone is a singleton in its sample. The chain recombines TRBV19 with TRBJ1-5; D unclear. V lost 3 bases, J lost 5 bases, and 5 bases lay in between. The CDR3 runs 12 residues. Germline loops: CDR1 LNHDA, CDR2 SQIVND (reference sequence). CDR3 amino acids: CASSMGYQPQHF. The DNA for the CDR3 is TGTGCCAGTAGTATGGGTTATCAGCCCCAGCATTTT.